Sequencing of this TCR beta chain was carried out in a study of blood T cell repertoires in COVID-19. Study background: The United States, Italy and Spain provided the acute and convalescent COVID-19 samples.

The CDR3 is made up of 11 amino acids. The protocol was immunoSEQ multiplex PCR, while the TCRdb copy is restricted to in-frame clones and leaves out a portion. Here the sample spans some 300,000 clones, around 88% being singletons. This clonotype was sampled from a woman in her 70s with COVID-19, enrolled during active disease. The sequencing sample was made of peripheral blood. The chain is built from TRBV21-1 and TRBJ1-1; the table names TRBD1, a call not compared with the DNA. TRBV21-1 is a known pseudogene. CDR3 sequence (DNA): TGTGCCAGCAGCGGTGGACAGGGGGGATTCTTT. It specifies CASSGGQGGFF.